The clone carrying this T cell receptor (beta chain) has just a few counts. Its antigen remains unidentified. The CDR3 totals 13 residues. Germline-derived CDR1 and CDR2 are SEHNR and FQNEAQ (reference sequence). V lost 0 bases to trimming and J lost 9 bases, with 9 bases between them. The data were taken from a study of T-cell memory formation after mild COVID-19. Whole-study context: Largely, the TCR clusters proved donor specific.

Study-wide findings and caveats: The study found contracting CD4+ clones mainly in CM and EM and contracting CD8+ clones in EMRA. While clones contracting from day 15 to 85 were balanced between CD4 and CD8, later expanders leaned CD4+. Some clones that responded were present in memory (sampled pre-infection), which suggests cross-reactive memory joined.

MiXCR was run by TCRdb on the 5' RACE reads, yielding one entry per CDR3 protein. The sample lists approximately 260,000 distinct CDR3 sequences, roughly 18% occurring once. Source material: PBMCs or a T cell subset sorted from them (not recorded which). This chain connects TRBV7-9 to TRBJ2-1; D uncertain. The sequence came from a man in his late teens or twenties who had mild COVID-19 (a few samples of this study predate the infection). Cell type and time point are not known. CDR3 in DNA: TGTGCCAGCAGCTTAGCGCTAATTTCTGAGCAGTTCTTC. Amino acid sequence: CASSLALISEQFF.